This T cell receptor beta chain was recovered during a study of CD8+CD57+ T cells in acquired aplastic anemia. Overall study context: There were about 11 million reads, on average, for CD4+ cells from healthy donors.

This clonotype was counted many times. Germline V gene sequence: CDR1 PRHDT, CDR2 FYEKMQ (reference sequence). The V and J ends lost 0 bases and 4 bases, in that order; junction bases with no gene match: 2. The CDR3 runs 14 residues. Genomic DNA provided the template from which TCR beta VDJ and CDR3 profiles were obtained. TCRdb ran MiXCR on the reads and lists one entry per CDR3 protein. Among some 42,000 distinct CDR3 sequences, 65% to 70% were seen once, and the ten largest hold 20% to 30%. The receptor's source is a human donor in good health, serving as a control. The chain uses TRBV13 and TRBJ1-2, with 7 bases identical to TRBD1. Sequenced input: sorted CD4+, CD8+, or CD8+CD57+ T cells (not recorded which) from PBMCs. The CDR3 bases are TGTGCCAGCAGCTTAGGACAGGGGACCTATGGCTACACCTTC. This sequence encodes CASSLGQGTYGYTF.